One sample yielded the 21 T cell receptor beta chains listed below, sequenced in a study of T cells after yellow fever vaccination (dated 2019 in TCRdb). Library generation was performed with 5' RACE. Data came from an Illumina NovaSeq 6000. TCRdb cleaned the public reads at Q25 with fastp, built clones with MiXCR and kept in-frame beta chains. Each entry merges the rows of one CDR3 protein and shows their most common DNA and genes. Within this sample are hundreds of thousands of distinct CDR3 sequences, with less than 4.5% of them counted one time only. Together, the top ten hold around a quarter of the sample. This specimen's treatment or condition label, per the study, means: live attenuated yellow fever vaccine strain. The sequenced sample was PBMCs, obtained on the day of the yellow fever booster vaccination. These receptors came from a man aged 18 to 35 who received the YFV17D yellow fever vaccine.

In its sample, this clonotype was seen many times. This chain connects TRBV5-1 to TRBJ1-3; D is perhaps TRBD1 (6 bases). This CDR3 is 17 amino acids long. V lost 4 bases and J lost 0, with 17 bases in between. Germline-derived CDR1 and CDR2 are SGHRS and YFSETQ. The CDR3 sequence: CASSLGATGTSGNTIYF. The CDR3 DNA reads as TGCGCCAGCAGCCTGGGGGCCACCGGGACCTCTGGAAACACCATATATTTT.

This chain uses TRBV12-2 with TRBJ2-3; the table names TRBD1, a call not compared with the DNA. TRBV12-2 is noted as a pseudogene. This CDR3 has 16 residues. The CDR3, as DNA: TGTGCAAGTCGCTTCCCCGGGGAGACCGACACAGATACGCAGTATTTT. Its translation: CASRFPGETDTDTQYF.

The chain is built from TRBV6-5 and TRBJ2-7; D possibly corresponds to TRBD1 (6 bases). CDR1 is MNHEY and CDR2 is SVGAGI in the germline V gene. This CDR3 has 12 amino acids. The V end lost 8 bases, the J end lost 6 bases, and 14 bases lay between the germline ends. The CDR3 spells CASLDSLREQYV. CDR3 coding DNA: TGTGCCAGCCTGGACAGTCTACGCGAGCAGTACGTC.

In its sample, this clonotype was seen a few times. The chain employs TRBV20-1 and TRBJ1-5; unclear D gene. The CDR3 sequence is 14 residues long. Trimming cost V 2 bases and J 4 bases, with 12 bases left between them. Looked up from germline, CDR1 is DFQATT and CDR2 is SNEGSKA (reference sequence). The CDR3, as DNA: TGCAGTGCTAGAAGTCCAGGCGGGAATCAGCCCCAGCATTTT. Its translation: CSARSPGGNQPQHF.

This clonotype appeared many times. The genes are TRBV5-1 and TRBJ1-1; D perhaps matches TRBD1 (6 bases). V lost 2 bases, J lost 5 bases, and 16 bases lay in between. The CDR3 covers 15 residues. Per the germline V gene, CDR1 is SGHRS and CDR2 is YFSETQ. CDR3 coding DNA: TGCGCCAGCAGCTTTGGGACGGGGGGGCAAACTGAAGCTTTCTTT. This translates into CASSFGTGGQTEAFF.

This clonotype was found a few times. The chain joins TRBV18 to TRBJ2-1, with D perhaps matching TRBD1 (5 bases). The germline gives CDR1 KGHSH, CDR2 LQKENI. The CDR3 is made up of 12 amino acids. Trimming removed 3 bases from V and 10 bases from J, with 10 bases in between. The CDR3 loop reads CASSPQTAEQFF. The CDR3 nucleotides read TGTGCCAGCTCACCGCAGACAGCAGAGCAGTTCTTC.

The V call is TRBV6-5, the J call TRBJ2-5; D may correspond to TRBD1 or TRBD2 (5 bases each). Germline values: CDR1 MNHEY, CDR2 SVGAGI. The CDR3 spans 13 residues. The V and J ends lost 8 bases and 6 bases respectively, with 16 bases between them. For the CDR3, the DNA is TGTGCCAGCGGCGCTGGGGGAGCGCAGACCCAGTACTTC. It specifies CASGAGGAQTQYF.

This clonotype was found many times. V is TRBV5-1 and J is TRBJ2-7; D is perhaps TRBD2 (5 bases). Germline V gene data show CDR1 as SGHRS and CDR2 as YFSETQ. V was cut by 4 bases and J by 3 bases, with 17 bases left in between. The CDR3 is made up of 15 amino acids. The CDR3 DNA follows: TGCGCCAGCAGCCCGGGCCCCGGGATCGGCTACGAGCAGTACTTC. Residues: CASSPGPGIGYEQYF.

This clonotype was seen ten or more times. The chain employs TRBV15 and TRBJ2-7, with D uncertain. Germline V gene lookup returns CDR1 LNHNV and CDR2 YYDKDF (reference sequence). The germline V and J ends were trimmed by 0 bases and 4 bases, with 4 bases remaining between them. CDR3 length: 12 amino acids. The CDR3 nucleotides are TGTGCCACCAGCAGAGACCGGTACGAGCAGTACTTC. Translation: CATSRDRYEQYF.

This clonotype was seen at least ten times. The chain uses TRBV20-1 and TRBJ2-5; perhaps TRBD2 as D (6 bases). V was clipped by 3 bases and J by 5 bases, with 10 bases between them. From germline, CDR1 is DFQATT and CDR2 SNEGSKA (reference sequence). This CDR3 has 12 amino acids. The CDR3 DNA reads TGCAGTGCTAGCGCTCGGGGGGAGACCCAGTACTTC. Protein product: CSASARGETQYF.

This clonotype was detected many times. The V call is TRBV7-8, the J call TRBJ2-7, with 7 bases identical to TRBD2. Germline values: CDR1 SGHVS, CDR2 FQNEAQ. Trimming at V came to 4 bases and at J to 3 bases, leaving 6 bases not matched to a gene. CDR3 length: 14 amino acids. The CDR3 nucleotides are TGTGCCAGCAGCTCGACGAGGGAGGGCTACGAGCAGTACTTC. Its translation is CASSSTREGYEQYF.

The rearrangement uses TRBV5-1 and TRBJ2-7; 7 positions agree with TRBD1. The CDR3 runs to 14 residues. CDR1 and CDR2 (germline): SGHRS, YFSETQ. V dropped 0 bases and J dropped 6; count of bases not matched to a gene: 6. The CDR3 DNA reads TGCGCCAGCAGCTTGGGACAGGGAACGGGCGAGCAGTACGTC. Translation gives CASSLGQGTGEQYV.

This clonotype was recorded many times. The V and J genes are TRBV20-1 and TRBJ2-4; D assignment may be TRBD1 or TRBD2 (5 bases each). CDR1 is DFQATT, CDR2 SNEGSKA, per germline (reference sequence). V lost 1 base to trimming and J lost 6 bases, with 19 bases between them. There are 16 residues in the CDR3. The CDR3 is CSARVYRGAFPNIQYF. The CDR3 DNA reads TGCAGTGCTAGAGTTTATAGGGGAGCCTTCCCAAACATTCAGTACTTC.

In this sample, this clonotype turned up a few times. This sequence joins TRBV15 and TRBJ2-7; D may be TRBD2 (6 bases). The CDR3 runs to 15 residues. Germline lookup yields CDR1 LNHNV and CDR2 YYDKDF (reference sequence). Trimming left V 1 base short and J 4 bases short, with 14 bases between. The CDR3 protein is CATSRGSGVNYEQYF. The DNA for the CDR3 is TGTGCCACCAGCAGAGGTTCGGGGGTGAATTACGAGCAGTACTTC.

In this sample, this clonotype turned up many times. This chain connects TRBV6-2 or TRBV6-3 to TRBJ1-5; D is ambiguous. The CDR3 loop spans 13 amino acids. V lost 1 base and J 5 bases, leaving 6 bases between the germline ends. Germline V gives CDR1 MNHEY, CDR2 SVGEGT. CDR3 loop: CASSYWSDQPQHF. CDR3 in DNA: TGTGCCAGCAGTTACTGGTCGGATCAGCCCCAGCATTTT.

The rearrangement joins TRBV7-6 to TRBJ1-1, with D possibly being TRBD1 (6 bases). The CDR3 has 15 residues. Trimming stripped 4 bases from V and 3 bases from J, with 15 bases between. CDR1 and CDR2 (germline): SGHVS, FNYEAQ. This CDR3 reads CASSSLGGRDTEAFF. The DNA for the CDR3 is TGTGCCAGCAGCTCCCTAGGGGGTAGGGACACTGAAGCTTTCTTT.

This clonotype was detected ten times or more. The chain uses TRBV5-1 and TRBJ2-1; TRBD1 matches at 10 bases. The CDR3 is 16 amino acids. The V and J ends lost 3 bases and 6 bases, in that order; junction bases with no gene match: 9. Germline V gene data show CDR1 as SGHRS and CDR2 as YFSETQ. This CDR3 is CASSYLGTGVINEQFF. CDR3 nucleotides: TGCGCCAGCAGCTACCTCGGGACAGGGGTCATCAATGAGCAGTTCTTC.

This clonotype came up many times. The chain uses TRBV5-1 and TRBJ1-2; 7 bases agree with TRBD1. V shed 4 bases and J 1 base; nucleotides not matched to a gene: 10. CDR3 length: 16 residues. The V gene's germline CDR1 is SGHRS and CDR2 YFSETQ. CDR3 amino acids: CASSPRGQEINYGYTF. The CDR3 DNA reads as TGCGCCAGCAGCCCAAGAGGACAGGAAATTAACTATGGCTACACCTTC.

This clonotype was picked up a small number of times. This chain uses TRBV27 with TRBJ1-4, with a possible D match to TRBD1 (5 bases). Germline V gene lookup returns CDR1 MNHEY and CDR2 SMNVEV (reference sequence). The CDR3 runs to 14 residues. V lost 7 bases to trimming and J lost 10 bases, with 19 bases between them. The CDR3 region is CASTEAGGTRKLFF. CDR3 in DNA: TGTGCCAGCACCGAAGCGGGGGGAACCCGAAAACTGTTTTTT.

This clonotype was counted only a few times. The rearrangement uses TRBV12-3 or TRBV12-4 and TRBJ1-3; D is ambiguous. The V and J ends lost 6 bases and 2 bases respectively, with 17 bases between them. The CDR3 is 16 amino acids. CDR3 sequence: CASSRPGMAPGNTIYF. The CDR3 nucleotides read TGTGCCAGCAGCCGACCGGGGATGGCACCTGGAAACACCATATATTTT.

This clonotype occurred a few times. The chain joins TRBV10-3 to TRBJ1-4; D is undetermined. The germline V gene has CDR1 ENHRY and CDR2 SYGVKD. The CDR3 sequence is 15 residues long. V was shortened by 2 bases and J by 0 bases, with 7 bases between the two germline ends. In DNA, the CDR3 is TGTGCCATCAGTGAGCCGACCGCAACTAATGAAAAACTGTTTTTT. Protein: CAISEPTATNEKLFF.